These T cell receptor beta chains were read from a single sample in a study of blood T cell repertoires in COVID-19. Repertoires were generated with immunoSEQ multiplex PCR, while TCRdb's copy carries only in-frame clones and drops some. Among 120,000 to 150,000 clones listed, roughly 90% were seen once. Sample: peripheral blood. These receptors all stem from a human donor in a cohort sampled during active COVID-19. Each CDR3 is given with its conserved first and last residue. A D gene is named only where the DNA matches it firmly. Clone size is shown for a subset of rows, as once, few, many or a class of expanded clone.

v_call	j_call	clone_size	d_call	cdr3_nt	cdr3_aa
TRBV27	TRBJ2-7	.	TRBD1	TGTGCCAGCAGTACCCGGACAGGGGGCCGGTGGAACGAGCAGTACTTC	CASSTRTGGRWNEQYF
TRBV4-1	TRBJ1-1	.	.	TGCGCCAGCAGTCTAGGTTACGGGAACACTGAAGCTTTCTTT	CASSLGYGNTEAFF
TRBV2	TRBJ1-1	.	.	TGTGCCAGCAGTGAACGAGGGCTTTGGACTACTGAAGCTTTCTTT	CASSERGLWTTEAFF
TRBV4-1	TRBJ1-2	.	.	TGCGCCAGCAGCCAAGATTACAGGGAGTATGGCTACACCTTC	CASSQDYREYGYTF
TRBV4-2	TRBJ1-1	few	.	TGTGCCAGCAGCCAAGATAGAGGTACTGAAGCTTTCTTT	CASSQDRGTEAFF
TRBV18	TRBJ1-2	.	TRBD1	TGTGCCAGCTCGGGGGGACAGGTTAACTATGGCTACACCTTC	CASSGGQVNYGYTF
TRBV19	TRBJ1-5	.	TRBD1	TGTGCCACCAGTCAGACAGGGGGAGGCCAGCCCCAGCATTTT	CATSQTGGGQPQHF
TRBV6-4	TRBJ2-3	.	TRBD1	TGTGCCACCGGACAGGGAGGCACAGATACGCAGTATTTT	CATGQGGTDTQYF
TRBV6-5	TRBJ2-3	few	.	TGTGCCAGCGGCGACAGGTCGAGCACAGATACGCAGTATTTT	CASGDRSSTDTQYF
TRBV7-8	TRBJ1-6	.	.	TGTGCCAGCAGCCCCGGAGCCTCATATAATTCACCCCTCCACTTT	CASSPGASYNSPLHF
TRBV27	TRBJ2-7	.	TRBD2	TGTGCCAGCAGCGAACTGACTAGCGGGGGGCCCTACGAGCAGTACTTC	CASSELTSGGPYEQYF
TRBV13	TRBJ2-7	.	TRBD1	TGTGCCAGCAGCTCGACAGGGGGTAAGCAGTACTTC	CASSSTGGKQYF
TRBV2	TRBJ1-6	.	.	TGTGCCAGCAAATACAGCCTTAATTCACCCCTCCACTTT	CASKYSLNSPLHF
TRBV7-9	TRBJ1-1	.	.	TGTGCCAGCAGCCCACATTCGGGGGTAGACACTGAAGCTTTCTTT	CASSPHSGVDTEAFF
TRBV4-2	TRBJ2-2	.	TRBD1	TGTGCCAGCAGCCGTAGGACAGGTGCGAACACCGGGGAGCTGTTTTTT	CASSRRTGANTGELFF
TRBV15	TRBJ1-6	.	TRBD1	TGTGCCACCAGCACCGACAGGGGTTCTGGTTCACCCCTCCACTTT	CATSTDRGSGSPLHF
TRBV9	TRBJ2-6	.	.	TGTGCCAGCAGCGCCGGGCCAGGGATAAGCTCTGGGGCCAACGTCCTGACTTTC	CASSAGPGISSGANVLTF
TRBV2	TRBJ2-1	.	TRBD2	TGTGCCAGCAAACCTACTAGCGGGGGATTGGGTGAGCAGTTCTTC	CASKPTSGGLGEQFF
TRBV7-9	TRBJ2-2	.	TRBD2	TGTGCCAGCAGCAACCGACTAGCGGAGAACACCGGGGAGCTGTTTTTT	CASSNRLAENTGELFF
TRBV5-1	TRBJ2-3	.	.	TGCGCCAGCAGCTCCCAGGGGAACACAGATACGCAGTATTTT	CASSSQGNTDTQYF
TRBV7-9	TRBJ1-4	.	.	TGTGCCAGCAGCTTAGAATTCCAGCAGGGCTTTAATGAAAAACTGTTTTTT	CASSLEFQQGFNEKLFF
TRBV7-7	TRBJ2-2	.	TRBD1	TGTGCTAGCAGCGTCGGACAGGGGGCTATCGGGGAGCTGTTTTTT	CASSVGQGAIGELFF